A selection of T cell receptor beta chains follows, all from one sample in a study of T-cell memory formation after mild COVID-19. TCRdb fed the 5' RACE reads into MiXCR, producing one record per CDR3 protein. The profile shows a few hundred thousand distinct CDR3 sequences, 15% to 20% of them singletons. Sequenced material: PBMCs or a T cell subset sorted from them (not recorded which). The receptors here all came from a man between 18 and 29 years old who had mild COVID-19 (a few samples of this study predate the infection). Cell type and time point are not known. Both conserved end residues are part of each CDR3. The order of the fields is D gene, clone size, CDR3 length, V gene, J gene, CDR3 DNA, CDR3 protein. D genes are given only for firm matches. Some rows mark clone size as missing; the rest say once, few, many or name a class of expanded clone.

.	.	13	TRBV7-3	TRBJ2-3	TGTGCCAGCAGCTTATTGTCGCGGGATACGCAGTATTTT	CASSLLSRDTQYF
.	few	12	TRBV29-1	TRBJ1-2	TGCAGCGTTGAATGGGGAAACTATGGCTACACCTTC	CSVEWGNYGYTF
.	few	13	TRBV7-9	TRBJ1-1	TGTGCCAGCAGCGAGCAGCAGAACACTGAAGCTTTCTTT	CASSEQQNTEAFF
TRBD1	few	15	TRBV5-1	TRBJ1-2	TGCGCCAGCAGCTTGGAACAGGGGGCGCGCTATGGCTACACCTTC	CASSLEQGARYGYTF
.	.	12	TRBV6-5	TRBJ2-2	TGTGCCAGCACCACGCAGGGAGGGGAGCTGTTTTTT	CASTTQGGELFF
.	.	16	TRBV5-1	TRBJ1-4	TGCGCCAGCAGCTTGGAACCCTTCGGAACTAATGAAAAACTGTTTTTT	CASSLEPFGTNEKLFF
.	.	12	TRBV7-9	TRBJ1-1	TGTGCCAGCAGCTTATCCCCCACTGAAGCTTTCTTT	CASSLSPTEAFF
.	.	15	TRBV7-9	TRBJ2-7	TGTGCCAGCAGCACGCGACAGGCTCCCTCCTACGAGCAGTACTTC	CASSTRQAPSYEQYF
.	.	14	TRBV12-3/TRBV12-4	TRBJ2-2	TGTGCCAGCAGTTTGAAGAGAAACACCGGGGAGCTGTTTTTT	CASSLKRNTGELFF
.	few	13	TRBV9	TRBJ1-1	TGTGCCAGCAGGACCGGACAGATTAAGGGAGCTTTCTTT	CASRTGQIKGAFF
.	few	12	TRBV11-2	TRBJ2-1	TGTGCCAGCAGCTCCGGGTTCAATGAGCAGTTCTTC	CASSSGFNEQFF
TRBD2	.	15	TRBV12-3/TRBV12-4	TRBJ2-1	TGTGCCAGCAGCCTTAGCGGGGAGCCTTACAATGAGCAGTTCTTC	CASSLSGEPYNEQFF
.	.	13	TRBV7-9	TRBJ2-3	TGTGCCAGCAGCAAGACTAGTGCAGATACGCAGTATTTT	CASSKTSADTQYF
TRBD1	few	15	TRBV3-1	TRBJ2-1	TGTGCCAGCAGCAAGGGGGAGACAGGGTGGGATGAGCAGTTCTTC	CASSKGETGWDEQFF
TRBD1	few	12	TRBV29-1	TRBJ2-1	TGCAGCGTTAAGACAGGGTCCAATGAGCAGTTCTTC	CSVKTGSNEQFF
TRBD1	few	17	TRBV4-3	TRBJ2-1	TGCGCCAGCAGCCGGGGAGACAGGGTGCCAGGTCTCGATGAGCAGTTCTTC	CASSRGDRVPGLDEQFF
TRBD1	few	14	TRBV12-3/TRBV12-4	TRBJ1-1	TGTGCCAGCAGTTCAGGGGGCCTGAACACTGAAGCTTTCTTT	CASSSGGLNTEAFF
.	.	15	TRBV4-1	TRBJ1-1	TGCGCCAGCAGCCAACATCGTCTCATGAACACTGAAGCTTTCTTT	CASSQHRLMNTEAFF
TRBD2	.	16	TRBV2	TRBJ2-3	TGTGCCAGCAGTTCCCCCAGCGGGGGGCCCGCAGATACGCAGTATTTT	CASSSPSGGPADTQYF
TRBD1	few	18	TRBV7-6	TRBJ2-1	TGTGCCAGCAGCTTAGGGGTAGGCAGTACAGGGGGCCAAAATGAGCAGTTCTTC	CASSLGVGSTGGQNEQFF
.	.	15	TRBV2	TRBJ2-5	TGTGCCACTCGGGGCGCAGCTGAACCATGGGAGACCCAGTACTTC	CATRGAAEPWETQYF
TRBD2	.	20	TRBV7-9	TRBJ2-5	TGTGCCAGCACCCTACTCGGGACGGTGGCCAGCGGGGGTCCTCAAGAGACCCAGTACTTC	CASTLLGTVASGGPQETQYF
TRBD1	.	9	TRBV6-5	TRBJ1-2	TGTGCCAGGACAGGGGGCTACACCTTC	CARTGGYTF
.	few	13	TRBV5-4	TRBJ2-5	TGTGCCAGCAGCCCGGAGTACGAAGAGACCCAGTACTTC	CASSPEYEETQYF
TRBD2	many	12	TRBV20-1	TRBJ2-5	TGCAGTGCCGGGACTAGCGGAGAGACCCAGTACTTC	CSAGTSGETQYF
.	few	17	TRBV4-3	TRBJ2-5	TGCGCCAGCAGTGAAGCGAATAAGGCGGGGGCGGGAGAGACCCAGTACTTC	CASSEANKAGAGETQYF
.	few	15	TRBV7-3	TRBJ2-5	TGTGCCAGCAGCCAAGCCGCCCGGGGTTGGGAGACCCAGTACTTC	CASSQAARGWETQYF
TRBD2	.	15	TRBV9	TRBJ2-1	TGTGCCAGCAGCCCTTACTCGCGGGGGGGCGGTGAGCAGTTCTTC	CASSPYSRGGGEQFF
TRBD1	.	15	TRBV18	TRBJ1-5	TGTGCCAGCTCCCAGACAGGGGCTGACAATCAGCCCCAGCATTTT	CASSQTGADNQPQHF
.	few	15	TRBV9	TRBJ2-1	TGTGCCAGCAGCGTGGGAGGGGCAGGGGGCAATGAGCAGTTCTTC	CASSVGGAGGNEQFF
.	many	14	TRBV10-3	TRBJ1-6	TGTGCCATCAGTGGGGCTACCTATAATTCACCCCTCCACTTT	CAISGATYNSPLHF
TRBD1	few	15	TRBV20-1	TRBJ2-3	TGCAGTGCTATTTCATCAGGACAGGGCCCAGATACGCAGTATTTT	CSAISSGQGPDTQYF
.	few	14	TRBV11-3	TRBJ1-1	TGTGCCAGCAGCTTAAACAGCCAGAACACTGAAGCTTTCTTT	CASSLNSQNTEAFF
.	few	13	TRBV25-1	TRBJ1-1	TGTGCCAGCAGTCAATCGGGGAACACTGAAGCTTTCTTT	CASSQSGNTEAFF
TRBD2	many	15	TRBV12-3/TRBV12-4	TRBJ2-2	TGTGCCAGCAGCTTAGCGGGGGGGAACACCGGGGAGCTGTTTTTT	CASSLAGGNTGELFF
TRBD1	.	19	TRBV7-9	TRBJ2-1	TGTGCCAGCAGCTTACGCCTCAGGGGGCGCCCACCGGCCTACAATGAGCAGTTCTTC	CASSLRLRGRPPAYNEQFF
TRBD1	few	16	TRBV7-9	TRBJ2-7	TGTGCCAGCAGCCCTAGGACAGGGTTCGCCCTCTACGAGCAGTACTTC	CASSPRTGFALYEQYF
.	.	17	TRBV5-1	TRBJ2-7	TGCGCCAGCAGCTGGGGAACAGGTGGCCTAGCGCCCTACGAGCAGTACTTC	CASSWGTGGLAPYEQYF
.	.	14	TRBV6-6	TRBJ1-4	TGTGCCAGCAGTACCGTTGCAACTAATGAAAAACTGTTTTTT	CASSTVATNEKLFF
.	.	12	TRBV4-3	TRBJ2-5	TGCGCCAGCAGCCAAGGGGCCTCGGCCCAGTACTTC	CASSQGASAQYF
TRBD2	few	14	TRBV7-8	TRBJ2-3	TGTGCCAGCAGCTTAGGCGGGGGGAGTTATACGCAGTATTTT	CASSLGGGSYTQYF
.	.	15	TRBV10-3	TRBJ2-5	TGTGCCATCAGTGAGCAGGGGTATTCGGGAGAGACCCAGTACTTC	CAISEQGYSGETQYF
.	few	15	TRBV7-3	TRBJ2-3	TGTGCCAGTGGTCCGGGACCACCCAACACAGATACGCAGTATTTT	CASGPGPPNTDTQYF
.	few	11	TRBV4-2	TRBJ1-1	TGTGCCAGCCGTTCCGGCACTGAAGCTTTCTTT	CASRSGTEAFF
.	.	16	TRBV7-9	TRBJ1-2	TGTGCCAGCAGCTCCGCCCTTAGACAGGCCCAGTATGGCTACACCTTC	CASSSALRQAQYGYTF
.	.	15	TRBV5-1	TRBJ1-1	TGCGCCAGCAGCTATGACAGTGGGGAGGCCACTGAAGCTTTCTTT	CASSYDSGEATEAFF
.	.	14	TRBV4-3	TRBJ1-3	TGCGCCAGCAGCCATGGGGGGCCTGGAAACACCATATATTTT	CASSHGGPGNTIYF
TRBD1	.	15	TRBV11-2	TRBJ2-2	TGTGCCAGCAACGGACAGGGGGGAATTGGTGGGGAGCTGTTTTTT	CASNGQGGIGGELFF
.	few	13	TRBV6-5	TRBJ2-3	TGTGCCAGCAGTCGCCGGGACCCAGATACGCAGTATTTT	CASSRRDPDTQYF
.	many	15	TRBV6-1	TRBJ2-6	TGTGCCAGCAGTGAAGGGGGCTCTGGGGCCAACGTCCTGACTTTC	CASSEGGSGANVLTF
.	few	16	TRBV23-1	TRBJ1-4	TGCGCCAGCAGTCAATCCGGCAGAACAACTAATGAAAAACTGTTTTTT	CASSQSGRTTNEKLFF
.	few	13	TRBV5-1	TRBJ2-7	TGCGCCAGCAGCTTTGGGGTCGCCTACGAGCAGTACTTC	CASSFGVAYEQYF
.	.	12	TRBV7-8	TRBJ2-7	TGTGCCAGCAGCTCCGTCTCCTACGAGCAGTACTTC	CASSSVSYEQYF
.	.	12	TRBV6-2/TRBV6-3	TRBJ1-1	TGTGCCAGCAGTTACCCGGAAATTGAAGCTTTCTTT	CASSYPEIEAFF